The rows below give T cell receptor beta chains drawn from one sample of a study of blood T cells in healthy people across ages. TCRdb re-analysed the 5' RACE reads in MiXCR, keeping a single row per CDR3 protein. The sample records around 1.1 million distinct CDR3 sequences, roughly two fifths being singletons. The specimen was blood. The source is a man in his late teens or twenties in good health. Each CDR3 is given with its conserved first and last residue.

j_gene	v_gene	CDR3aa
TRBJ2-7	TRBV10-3	CAISRDRKSSYEQYF
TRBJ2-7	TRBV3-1	CASSHKRAGGYLYRPDNEQYF
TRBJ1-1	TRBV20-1	CSARGRDRGFEAFF
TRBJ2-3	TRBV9	CASSTLAGGRDTQYF
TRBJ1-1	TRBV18	CASSPNTGPQNTEAFF
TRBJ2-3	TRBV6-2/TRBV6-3	CASSPFLRSGIITDTQYF
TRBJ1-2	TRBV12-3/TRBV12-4	CASSPGGSGFRYTF
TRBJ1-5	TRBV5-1	CASSLGQDDSNQPQHF
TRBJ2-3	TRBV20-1	CSARGLWDTQYF
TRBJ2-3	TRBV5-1	CASSPSSGGNLDTQYF